This TCR delta chain was sequenced during a study of gamma-delta T cells after stem cell transplantation. The trim removed 1 base at V and 2 bases at J, leaving 13 bases unmatched. This CDR3 comprises 18 residues. Germline values: CDR1 GEAIGNYY, CDR2 EKD. TCRdb re-called the RT-PCR reads using CATT. The sample lists over a thousand delta-chain clones, about 9.5% occurring once. Relative to its sample, this clone is large. Material for sequencing was gamma-delta T cells. The chain uses TRDV2 and TRDJ1; 9 positions match TRDD3. This TCR derives from a human donor. It is not recorded whose cells these are; they may come from a transplant donor. The CDR3 DNA sequence: TGTGCCTGTGACACTATACCGGGGGATACAAGGAAAACCGATAAACTCATCTTT. This gives the protein CACDTIPGDTRKTDKLIF.